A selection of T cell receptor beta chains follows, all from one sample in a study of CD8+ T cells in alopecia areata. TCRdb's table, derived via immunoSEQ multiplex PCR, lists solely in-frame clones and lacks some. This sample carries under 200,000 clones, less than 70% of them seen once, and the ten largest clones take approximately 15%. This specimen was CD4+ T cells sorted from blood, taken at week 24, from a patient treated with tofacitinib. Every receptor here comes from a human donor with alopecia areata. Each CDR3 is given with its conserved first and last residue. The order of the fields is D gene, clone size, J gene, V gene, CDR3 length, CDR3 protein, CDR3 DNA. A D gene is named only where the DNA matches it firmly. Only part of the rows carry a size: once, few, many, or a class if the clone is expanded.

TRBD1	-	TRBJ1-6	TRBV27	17	CASSFYGTGGDNSPLHF	TGTGCCAGCAGTTTCTACGGCACAGGGGGGGATAATTCACCCCTCCACTTT
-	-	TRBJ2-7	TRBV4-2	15	CASSQTGTLNYEQYF	TGTGCCAGCAGCCAAACCGGGACCCTTAACTACGAGCAGTACTTC
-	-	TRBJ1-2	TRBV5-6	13	CASSLFGSAGYTF	TGTGCCAGCAGCTTGTTCGGGTCCGCTGGCTACACCTTC
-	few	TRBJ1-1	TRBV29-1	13	CSFYRGVNTEAFF	TGCAGCTTTTATAGAGGGGTGAACACTGAAGCTTTCTTT
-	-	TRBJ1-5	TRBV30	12	CAWSRSNQPQHF	TGTGCCTGGAGCAGGAGCAATCAGCCCCAGCATTTT
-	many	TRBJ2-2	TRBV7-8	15	CASSPTGSGTGELFF	TGTGCCAGCAGCCCCACAGGGTCGGGCACCGGGGAGCTGTTTTTT
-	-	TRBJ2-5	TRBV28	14	CASSLLQGQETQYF	TGTGCCAGCAGTTTATTGCAGGGGCAAGAGACCCAGTACTTC
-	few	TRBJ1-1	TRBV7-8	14	CASRWTAAGPEAFF	TGTGCCAGCAGATGGACAGCGGCGGGACCTGAAGCTTTCTTT
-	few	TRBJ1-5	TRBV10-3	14	CAISERPTNQPQHF	TGTGCCATCAGTGAGAGGCCTACCAATCAGCCCCAGCATTTT
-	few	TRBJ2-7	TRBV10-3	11	CAISVAGEQYF	TGTGCCATCAGTGTAGCAGGCGAGCAGTACTTC
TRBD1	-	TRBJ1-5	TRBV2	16	CASSGGQGFSNQPQHF	TGTGCCAGCAGTGGGGGACAGGGGTTCAGCAATCAGCCCCAGCATTTT
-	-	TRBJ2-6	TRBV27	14	CASSSFTGANVLTF	TGTGCCAGCAGTTCCTTCACTGGGGCCAACGTCCTGACTTTC
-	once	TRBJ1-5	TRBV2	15	CASREGLYSNQPQHF	TGTGCCAGCAGAGAGGGACTATATAGCAATCAGCCCCAGCATTTT
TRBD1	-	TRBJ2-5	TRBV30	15	CAWSIRDSSVKTQYF	TGTGCCTGGAGTATAAGGGACAGTTCGGTTAAGACCCAGTACTTC
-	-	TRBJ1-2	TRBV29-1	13	CSVLPSLSHGYTF	TGCAGCGTTCTCCCCTCACTGAGCCATGGCTACACCTTC
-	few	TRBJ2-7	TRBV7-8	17	CASSLAHGANSAYEQYF	TGTGCCAGCAGCTTGGCACATGGGGCCAATTCCGCCTACGAGCAGTACTTC
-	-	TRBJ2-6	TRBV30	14	CAWNVGVGANVLTF	TGTGCCTGGAATGTGGGGGTCGGGGCCAACGTCCTGACTTTC
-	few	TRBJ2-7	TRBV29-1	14	CSVAGWGGIYEQYF	TGCAGCGTTGCTGGGTGGGGAGGTATCTACGAGCAGTACTTC
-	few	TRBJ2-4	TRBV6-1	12	CASSWTKNIQYF	TGTGCCAGCAGTTGGACCAAAAACATTCAGTACTTC
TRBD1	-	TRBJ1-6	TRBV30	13	CASTGDSYSPLHF	TGTGCCTCGACAGGGGACTCCTATTCACCCCTCCACTTT
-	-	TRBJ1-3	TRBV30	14	CAWMRANSGNTIYF	TGTGCCTGGATGCGTGCCAACTCTGGAAACACCATATATTTT
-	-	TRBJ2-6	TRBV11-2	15	CASSLGRTGANVLTF	TGTGCCAGCAGCTTAGGGAGAACTGGGGCCAACGTCCTGACTTTC
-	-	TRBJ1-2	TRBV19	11	CASSSIGGYTF	TGTGCCAGTAGCTCTATCGGAGGCTACACCTTC
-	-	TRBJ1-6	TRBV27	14	CASSTATENSPLHF	TGTGCCAGCAGTACCGCGACAGAGAATTCACCCCTCCACTTT
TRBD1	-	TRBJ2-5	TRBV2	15	CASSGLRGQKETQYF	TGTGCCAGCAGTGGATTAAGGGGACAGAAAGAGACCCAGTACTTC
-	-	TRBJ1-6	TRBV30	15	CAWTSLQGSNSPLHF	TGTGCCTGGACTTCCCTTCAGGGGTCAAATTCACCCCTCCACTTT
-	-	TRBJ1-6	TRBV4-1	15	CASSRTVLDNSPLHF	TGCGCCAGCAGCCGGACAGTTCTAGATAATTCACCCCTCCACTTT
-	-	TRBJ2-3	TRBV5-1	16	CASSLSLGATADTQYF	TGCGCCAGCAGCTTGTCACTAGGGGCGACTGCCGATACGCAGTATTTT
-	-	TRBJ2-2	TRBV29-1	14	CSGRDTSNTGELFF	TGCAGCGGCCGGGACACGTCGAACACCGGGGAGCTGTTTTTT
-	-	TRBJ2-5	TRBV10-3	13	CATSATSQETQYF	TGTGCCACCTCCGCGACCTCACAAGAGACCCAGTACTTC
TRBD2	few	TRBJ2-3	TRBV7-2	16	CASSLDSRRGGDTQYF	TGTGCCAGCAGCTTAGATTCCCGGCGGGGGGGCGATACGCAGTATTTT
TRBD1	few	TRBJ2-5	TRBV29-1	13	CSVKGTGLETQYF	TGCAGCGTAAAAGGGACAGGGTTGGAGACCCAGTACTTC